These 22 T cell receptor beta chains originate from one sample sequenced in a study of CD8 T cells in Susac syndrome. Reverse transcription of roughly 0.45 to 1 ug RNA was performed with random hexamers. TCRdb used MiXCR to reprocess the immunoSEQ multiplex PCR reads, holding one entry per CDR3 protein. Here the sample spans 100,000 to 150,000 distinct CDR3 sequences, nearly 96% being singletons. Sequenced input: CD4+ T cells from PBMCs. These receptors came from a human donor with Susac syndrome.

The rearrangement joins TRBV6-5 to TRBJ1-4; possible D gene TRBD1, 5 bases. The ends were cut back, 10 bases at V and 8 bases at J, with 14 bases in the middle. Germline V gives CDR1 MNHEY, CDR2 SVGAGI. The CDR3 runs 12 residues. The CDR3 bases are TGTGCCACTCAAGACGACAGAGAAAAACTGTTTTTT. The encoded protein is CATQDDREKLFF.

The chain carries TRBV28 and TRBJ2-7; TRBD1 is a possible D gene (6 bases). This CDR3 contains 13 residues. Germline V gene sequence: CDR1 MDHEN, CDR2 SYDVKM. Trimming left V 7 bases short and J 7 bases short, with 17 bases between. The DNA of the CDR3 is TGTGCCAGCACCACCTCTACAGGGCGGGAGCAGTACTTC. Protein product: CASTTSTGREQYF.

V usage is TRBV30 and J usage is TRBJ2-7; TRBD2 might be the D (5 bases). V gave up 2 bases and J gave up 3 bases, with 17 bases separating them. CDR1 and CDR2 (germline): GTSNPN, SVGIG (reference sequence). This CDR3 has 15 amino acids. The CDR3 is CAWSTPPGLSYEQYF. Here the CDR3 DNA reads TGTGCCTGGAGTACCCCCCCCGGACTTAGCTACGAGCAGTACTTC. The full variable domain, rest sourced from reference TRBV30 and TRBJ2-7, is SQTIHQWPATLVQPVGSPLSLECTVEGTSNPNLYWYRQAAGRGLQLLFYSVGIGQISSEVPQNLSASRPQDRQFILSSKKLLLSDSGFYLCAWSTPPGLSYEQYFGPGTRLTVT.

The J gene is TRBJ2-3, the V gene TRBV4-2; D call uncertain. The CDR3 sequence is 15 residues long. CDR1 and CDR2 from the germline V gene are LGHNA and YNFKEQ. V was trimmed by 0 bases and J by 0 bases, leaving 7 bases between them. The CDR3 DNA reads as TGTGCCAGCAGCCAAGAAGGGTCGAGCACAGATACGCAGTATTTT. Protein: CASSQEGSSTDTQYF.

This clonotype was counted a single time. The chain is built from TRBV29-1 and TRBJ2-3; weak D call: TRBD1 (6 bases). Trimming pared 8 bases from V and 1 base from J, leaving 13 bases between. The CDR3 is made up of 13 amino acids. Germline values: CDR1 SQVTM, CDR2 ANQGSEA. The CDR3 spells CSITGYRTDTQYF. CDR3 bases: TGCAGCATAACAGGGTACCGCACAGATACGCAGTATTTT.

This clonotype has a single count. This chain joins TRBV29-1 and TRBJ2-3; 8 bases agree with TRBD2. The CDR3 runs 15 residues. The J segment lost 0 bases and the V segment lost 1 base, leaving 3 bases of the junction unmatched. From germline, CDR1 is SQVTM and CDR2 ANQGSEA. CDR3 residues: CSVEGSGTSTDTQYF. In DNA form, the CDR3 reads TGCAGCGTTGAAGGTAGCGGGACAAGCACAGATACGCAGTATTTT.

The rearrangement joins TRBV20-1 to TRBJ2-3, with TRBD1 matching 7 bases. This CDR3 spans 12 amino acids. The V segment lost 2 bases and the J segment 4 bases; nucleotides outside the gene matches: 0. Germline V gives CDR1 DFQATT, CDR2 SNEGSKA (reference sequence). The CDR3 reads CSARTGADTQYF. The CDR3 DNA follows: TGCAGTGCTAGAACAGGGGCAGATACGCAGTATTTT.

The chain employs TRBV12-3 or TRBV12-4 and TRBJ2-1; 13 positions match TRBD2. The V segment lost 3 bases and the J segment 7 bases; nucleotides outside the gene matches: 6. The length of the CDR3 is 16 residues. Here the CDR3 reads CASSFRLAGGLNEQFF. CDR3 sequence (DNA): TGTGCCAGCAGTTTCCGACTAGCGGGAGGCCTAAATGAGCAGTTCTTC.

V and J are TRBV6-2 or TRBV6-3 and TRBJ1-5, with 8 bases that match TRBD1. The V gene's germline CDR1 is MNHEY and CDR2 SVGEGT. The CDR3 runs to 13 residues. V was pared by 5 bases and J by 7 bases, with 4 bases of the junction left unmatched. The CDR3 sequence is CASSDRGPQPQHF. As DNA, the CDR3 is TGTGCCAGCAGTGACAGGGGACCCCAGCCCCAGCATTTT.

J is TRBJ1-1 and V is TRBV24-1, with TRBD1 matching over 10 bases. Trimming took 7 bases from V and 3 from J; bases not matched to a gene: 10. Germline loops: CDR1 KGHDR, CDR2 SFDVKD. The CDR3 covers 16 residues. The CDR3 DNA sequence: TGTGCCACCAGGGATCGTGACAGGGGGCGAGACACTGAAGCTTTCTTT. Protein sequence: CATRDRDRGRDTEAFF.

The chain has TRBV20-1 and TRBJ2-1, with D possibly matching TRBD2 (5 bases). The germline V and J ends were trimmed by 7 bases and 8 bases, with 18 bases remaining between them. This CDR3 spans 13 amino acids. The germline V gene has CDR1 DFQATT and CDR2 SNEGSKA (reference sequence). The CDR3 sequence: CSVGRGSIDEQFF. For the CDR3, the DNA is TGCAGTGTAGGTAGAGGGAGCATCGATGAGCAGTTCTTC.

The V and J genes are TRBV20-1 and TRBJ2-7; TRBD2 matches 9 bases. The CDR3 is 14 residues long. V was pared by 1 base and J by 4 bases, with 5 bases of the junction left unmatched. Germline V CDR1 and CDR2: DFQATT, SNEGSKA (reference sequence). The CDR3 sequence is CSARALAGPYEQYF. The DNA of the CDR3 is TGCAGTGCTAGAGCGCTAGCGGGGCCATACGAGCAGTACTTC.

The chain links TRBV14 to TRBJ2-1, with D uncertain. Per the germline V gene, CDR1 is SGHDN and CDR2 is FVKESK. V was pared by 4 bases and J by 4 bases, with 11 bases between. This CDR3 has 14 residues. DNA of the CDR3: TGTGCCAGCAGCCCCTGGACGGATTACAATGAGCAGTTCTTC. Encoded protein: CASSPWTDYNEQFF.

The J gene is TRBJ1-2, the V gene TRBV30, with D unclear. Germline values: CDR1 GTSNPN, CDR2 SVGIG (reference sequence). Trimming took 6 bases from V and 0 from J, leaving 14 bases between them. This CDR3 comprises 14 residues. The DNA for the CDR3 is TGTGCCTGCAAACCCCCGGGAGCTAACTATGGCTACACCTTC. Protein product: CACKPPGANYGYTF.

The chain couples TRBV3-1 to TRBJ2-5; 7 bases are shared with TRBD2. J gave up 2 bases and V 4 bases, and 10 bases lay outside the gene matches. In germline, CDR1 is LGHDT, CDR2 YNNKEL (reference sequence). CDR3 length: 16 residues. CDR3 in amino acids: CASSRRPASGQETQYF. CDR3 in DNA: TGTGCCAGCAGCCGCCGGCCCGCTAGCGGACAAGAGACCCAGTACTTC.

This clonotype was observed a single time. The genes are TRBV20-1 and TRBJ2-1; D is possibly TRBD2 (5 bases). The CDR3 spans 16 residues. CDR1 is DFQATT and CDR2 is SNEGSKA in the germline V gene (reference sequence). The V end lost 0 bases, the J end lost 6 bases, and 18 bases lay between the germline ends. CDR3 loop: CSARESPSAGINEQFF. CDR3 DNA sequence: TGCAGTGCTAGAGAATCCCCTAGTGCGGGCATCAATGAGCAGTTCTTC.

The CDR3 is CAWMVTGRKRETQYF. The CDR3 region has the DNA TGTGCCTGGATGGTGACAGGTCGGAAGCGGGAGACCCAGTACTTC. The chain joins TRBV30 to TRBJ2-5; D is perhaps TRBD1 (6 bases). This CDR3 is 15 amino acids long. The V gene lost 4 bases and the J gene lost 5 bases, with 20 bases spanning the gap. CDR1 and CDR2 (germline): GTSNPN, SVGIG (reference sequence).

The chain joins TRBV20-1 to TRBJ2-5; D is possibly TRBD2 (6 bases). CDR1 is DFQATT and CDR2 is SNEGSKA in the germline V gene (reference sequence). V was clipped by 4 bases and J by 2 bases, with 8 bases between them. The length of the CDR3 is 12 residues. The CDR3 spells CSATGLQETQYF. CDR3 nucleotides: TGCAGTGCTACGGGACTGCAAGAGACCCAGTACTTC.

The sample holds one count of this clonotype. The chain has TRBV5-4 and TRBJ2-3; D not certain. The germline gives CDR1 SGHNT, CDR2 YYREEE (reference sequence). The ends were cut back, 0 bases at V and 5 bases at J, with 10 bases in the middle. CDR3 length: 14 residues. The CDR3 region has the DNA TGTGCCAGCAGCTTGGCCGGCTCGAAAGATACGCAGTATTTT. Amino acid sequence: CASSLAGSKDTQYF.

V is TRBV2 and J is TRBJ1-1; weak D call: TRBD1 (5 bases). Trimming left V 8 bases short and J 5 bases short, with 9 bases between. The CDR3 is made up of 11 amino acids. Germline V gene lookup returns CDR1 SNHLY and CDR2 FYNNEI. The CDR3 reads CASRWGTEAFF. In nucleotides, the CDR3 is TGTGCCAGCCGCTGGGGGACTGAAGCTTTCTTT.

The V gene is TRBV29-1, the J gene TRBJ1-2; D call uncertain. CDR3 size: 13 residues. Germline loops: CDR1 SQVTM, CDR2 ANQGSEA. Trimming removed 3 bases from V and 4 bases from J, with 12 bases in between. CDR3 coding DNA: TGCAGCGTTGAGGGTGGTGGTCTCTATGGCTACACCTTC. Translation: CSVEGGGLYGYTF. Drawing the rest from reference TRBV29-1 and TRBJ1-2, the complete variable domain is SAVISQKPSRDICQRGTSLTIQCQVDSQVTMMFWYRQQPGQSLTLIATANQGSEATYESGFVIDKFPISRPNLTFSTLTVSNMSPEDSSIYLCSVEGGGLYGYTFGSGTRLTVV.

The chain carries TRBV3-1 and TRBJ2-2, with unresolved D. The CDR3 is 15 amino acids. Trimming removed 1 base from V and 5 bases from J, with 11 bases in between. Germline V gives CDR1 LGHDT, CDR2 YNNKEL (reference sequence). The chain's CDR3 is CASSQGASGTGELFF. CDR3 nucleotides: TGTGCCAGCAGCCAAGGGGCGAGTGGTACCGGGGAGCTGTTTTTT.